This TCR beta chain was sequenced in a study of blood T cell repertoires in COVID-19. Study in general: Samples of COVID-19 (acute and convalescent) were obtained from the United States, Italy and Spain. Nucleic acid was either cDNA or gDNA, and it came from T cells, B-cell-depleted T cells, or PBMCs.

The V gene lost 1 base and the J gene lost 0 bases, with 7 bases spanning the gap. Per germline, CDR1 LGHDT and CDR2 YNNKEL (reference sequence). CDR3 length equals 14 residues. Original analysis: Amplification from reference gene primers served as the basis for estimated nucleated cell counts. Using immunoSEQ multiplex PCR, the repertoire was profiled, and TCRdb retains in-frame clones only, with some absent. V and J calls and clone size come straight from that table; D and trimming were deduced from the DNA. The sample has over 45,000 clones, approximately 84% seen once. Sequencing input: peripheral blood. This clonotype was sampled from a man between 45 and 60 years old with active COVID-19. The chain links TRBV3-1 (or the pseudogene TRBV3-2) to TRBJ2-7; no clear D. CDR3 coding DNA: TGTGCCAGCAGCCAAGCTACAGTCTCCTACGAGCAGTACTTC. Translation: CASSQATVSYEQYF.